The rows below give T cell receptor beta chains drawn from one sample of a study of PD-1 blockade in classical Hodgkin lymphoma. TCRdb's copy holds only in-frame clones and misses some; the assay was immunoSEQ multiplex PCR. The profile shows around 42,000 clones, around 71% of them singletons. Sequenced material: peripheral blood mononuclear cells (PBMCs), taken at baseline. These receptors all stem from a human donor with classical Hodgkin lymphoma. The CDR3 runs from the conserved cysteine through the conserved F or W. A D gene is named only where the DNA matches it firmly. The size field is filled for only some rows; it gives once, few, many or a size class.

v_gene,len,j_gene,d_gene,abundance,CDR3nt,CDR3aa
TRBV7-9,15,TRBJ2-4,.,.,TGTGCCAGCAGTTGGTCCTCCTCAGGGACGAACATTCAGTACTTC,CASSWSSSGTNIQYF
TRBV7-9,15,TRBJ2-7,.,few,TGTGCCAGCAGCCCCCGGTACGACAGCGACTACGAGCAGTACTTC,CASSPRYDSDYEQYF
TRBV4-3,14,TRBJ2-3,.,.,TGCGCCAGCAGCCAAGCGGCTAGCACAGATACGCAGTATTTT,CASSQAASTDTQYF
TRBV7-8,16,TRBJ1-2,.,.,TGTGCCAGCAGCCCGTGGGTAGGGGTTTATCTCGGGGGCTACACCTTC,CASSPWVGVYLGGYTF
TRBV6-5,13,TRBJ1-2,.,.,TGTGCCAGCAGTTTCAGGGGTCCCTATGGCTACACCTTC,CASSFRGPYGYTF
TRBV7-9,18,TRBJ1-3,.,.,TGTGCCAGCAGCTCTACCGACCCCCGGCAGGGCCCTGGAAACACCATATATTTT,CASSSTDPRQGPGNTIYF
TRBV10-3,17,TRBJ2-7,.,.,TGTGCCATCAGTGAGTCGATAGGGGGGACGGTTCCGCTTGAGCAGTACTTC,CAISESIGGTVPLEQYF
TRBV6-5,11,TRBJ2-3,.,.,TGTGCCACTCGACAGGATTATACGCAGTATTTT,CATRQDYTQYF
TRBV7-8,13,TRBJ1-1,.,medium-sized,TGTGCCAGCAGCTTAGGAGGGGTGACTGAAGCTTTCTTT,CASSLGGVTEAFF
TRBV2,17,TRBJ2-2,.,once,TGTGCCAGCAGTGACCTTTTTGCAGGGACGAACACCGGGGAGCTGTTTTTT,CASSDLFAGTNTGELFF
TRBV6-6,16,TRBJ2-7,TRBD2,.,TGTGCCAGCAGTTACTCGAGTCTAGCGGTAAGCTACGAGCAGTACTTC,CASSYSSLAVSYEQYF
TRBV9,16,TRBJ1-5,.,medium-sized,TGTGCCAGCAGCCCGGCGGGCACCCCTAGCAATCAGCCCCAGCATTTT,CASSPAGTPSNQPQHF
TRBV19,15,TRBJ1-6,.,once,TGTGCCAGTAGAAATGGGGGGGGGCATGATTCACCCCTCCACTTT,CASRNGGGHDSPLHF
TRBV7-2,13,TRBJ2-7,.,.,TGTGCCAGCAGCTTAAGTAGTGGCATCGAGCAGTACTTC,CASSLSSGIEQYF
TRBV7-9,11,TRBJ2-7,.,once,TGTGCCAGCAGCCTTGGGGCCGAGCAGTACTTC,CASSLGAEQYF
TRBV28,16,TRBJ2-1,.,.,TGTGCCAGCAGAGAGACAGCCATGAGCTCCTACAATGAGCAGTTCTTC,CASRETAMSSYNEQFF
TRBV15,12,TRBJ2-7,.,.,TGTGCCACCAGCAGATCCCTTGCTGAGCAGTACTTC,CATSRSLAEQYF
TRBV5-4,15,TRBJ2-7,.,few,TGTGCCAGCAGCCCGCAAGGGGACTCGGCTAGAGAGCAGTACTTC,CASSPQGDSAREQYF
TRBV7-8,15,TRBJ1-3,.,.,TGTGCCAGCAGCGGAACAGGGACGTCTGGAAACACCATATATTTT,CASSGTGTSGNTIYF
TRBV7-2,14,TRBJ1-3,.,.,TGTGCCAGCAGCGTCAGGGGAGACGGAAACACCATATATTTT,CASSVRGDGNTIYF
TRBV4-3,14,TRBJ1-2,.,.,TGCGCCAGCAGCCAATTCTCGGCTAACTATGGCTACACCTTC,CASSQFSANYGYTF
TRBV5-1,16,TRBJ2-1,TRBD2,.,TGCGCCAGCAGCTTTTTCCCAGCGGGGCCCTACAATGAGCAGTTCTTC,CASSFFPAGPYNEQFF
TRBV6-5,13,TRBJ2-7,TRBD1,once,TGTGCCAGCATCCGACAGGGTGGGTACGAGCAGTACTTC,CASIRQGGYEQYF
TRBV9,17,TRBJ2-7,.,.,TGTGCCAGCAGCCCTCAGACAGGCGGCACCTCAGTAAACGAGCAGTACTTC,CASSPQTGGTSVNEQYF
TRBV7-9,15,TRBJ2-2,TRBD2,.,TGTGCCAGCAGCTTGACTAGCGGGGGGACCGGGGAGCTGTTTTTT,CASSLTSGGTGELFF
TRBV6-4,15,TRBJ2-3,TRBD1,few,TGTGCCAGCAGAGACGGACAGGGGGAGGGAGATACGCAGTATTTT,CASRDGQGEGDTQYF
TRBV7-3,15,TRBJ1-2,.,.,TGTGCCAGCAGCTTAATCGGGCCAGGCGTAGGGGGCTACACCTTC,CASSLIGPGVGGYTF
TRBV28,16,TRBJ2-1,TRBD2,.,TGTGCCAGCAGTTTCAGGACTAGCGGGAGAAACAATGAGCAGTTCTTC,CASSFRTSGRNNEQFF
TRBV6-6,14,TRBJ2-1,TRBD2,.,TGTGCCAGCAGTAATAGCGGGGGGGTGTGGGAGCAGTTCTTC,CASSNSGGVWEQFF
TRBV7-3,11,TRBJ2-2,.,.,TGTGCCAGCAGCTTCGGCGGGGAGCTGTTTTTT,CASSFGGELFF
TRBV4-3,16,TRBJ2-5,TRBD2,few,TGCGCCAGCAGCCAAGAATTAGCGGGGGGGCCAGAGACCCAGTACTTC,CASSQELAGGPETQYF
TRBV23-1,18,TRBJ2-3,.,.,TGCGCCAGCAGTCAATCTTTGGGGGCCGTTGCTTATTACGATACGCAGTATTTT,CASSQSLGAVAYYDTQYF
TRBV14,17,TRBJ2-7,.,few,TGTGCCAGCAGCCAAGATTTCTTGGGCAGGGCGACCTACGAGCAGTACTTC,CASSQDFLGRATYEQYF
TRBV14,17,TRBJ2-4,TRBD1,.,TGTGCCAGCAGCCCGACGCCCGATCTCACAGGGGCCGGCATTCAGTACTTC,CASSPTPDLTGAGIQYF
TRBV9,15,TRBJ2-2,.,.,TGTGCCAGCAGCGGCCCCCCAGGGAACGCCGGGGAGCTGTTTTTT,CASSGPPGNAGELFF
TRBV28,15,TRBJ1-2,.,once,TGTGCCAGCAGAGCGGGACGTACTTTTGGCTATGGCTACACCTTC,CASRAGRTFGYGYTF
TRBV7-6,14,TRBJ2-1,.,.,TGTGCCAGCAGCTTATTGGCTGGGAGCTATGAGCAGTTCTTC,CASSLLAGSYEQFF
TRBV28,15,TRBJ2-7,.,few,TGTGCCAGCAGTTTTGGGCGCCAGGGCTCCTACGAGCAGTACTTC,CASSFGRQGSYEQYF
TRBV6-4,14,TRBJ2-1,.,.,TGTGCCAGCAGTGGTGAGGGAGTAGGCAATGAGCAGTTCTTC,CASSGEGVGNEQFF
TRBV13,14,TRBJ2-7,.,.,TGTGCCAGCAGCTTATGGGGAGGGGACAACGAGCAGTACTTC,CASSLWGGDNEQYF
TRBV7-2,15,TRBJ2-5,.,.,TGTGCCAGCAGCTTATCAGGCGCGGTCCAAGAGACCCAGTACTTC,CASSLSGAVQETQYF
TRBV9,15,TRBJ2-5,.,.,TGTGCCAGCAGCGTAGCCAGCGGAACCCAAGAGACCCAGTACTTC,CASSVASGTQETQYF
TRBV19,15,TRBJ1-1,.,.,TGTGCCAGTAGTTGGTCTCAGGTTTGGGGCACTGAAGCTTTCTTT,CASSWSQVWGTEAFF
TRBV6-6,14,TRBJ2-7,TRBD1,.,TGTGCCAGCAGGACCCGGGACAGGGCTCACGAGCAGTACTTC,CASRTRDRAHEQYF
TRBV4-3,19,TRBJ1-4,TRBD1,.,TGCGCCAGCAGCCAAACAGGACAGGGCGGAAATGGAGGATGGGAAAAACTGTTTTTT,CASSQTGQGGNGGWEKLFF
TRBV6-5,13,TRBJ1-2,.,.,TGTGCCAGCAGTTACTCGAGTACCTATGGCTACACCTTC,CASSYSSTYGYTF
TRBV9,16,TRBJ2-1,TRBD2,.,TGTGCCAGCAGCTCTACCGGGACTATCCCCCCCATTGAGCAGTTCTTC,CASSSTGTIPPIEQFF
TRBV4-3,13,TRBJ1-1,TRBD1,.,TGCGCCAGCAGTCCAGGGGGGGGCCCTGAAGCTTTCTTT,CASSPGGGPEAFF
TRBV5-8,15,TRBJ1-4,.,.,TGTGCCAGCACGGGGACTGGGGGTTCTAATGAAAAACTGTTTTTT,CASTGTGGSNEKLFF
TRBV7-2,15,TRBJ2-1,TRBD1,.,TGTGCCAGCAGCTTTCAGGGGGCCGACTACAATGAGCAGTTCTTC,CASSFQGADYNEQFF
TRBV12-5,16,TRBJ1-1,TRBD1,.,TGTGCTAGTGGTTTGGCCAACTGGGGGACAGGGAAGTTGGCTTTCTTT,CASGLANWGTGKLAFF
TRBV21-1,15,TRBJ2-7,.,few,TGTGCCAGCAGCAAAAACCCAGGTAGGTCCTACGAGCAGTACTTC,CASSKNPGRSYEQYF